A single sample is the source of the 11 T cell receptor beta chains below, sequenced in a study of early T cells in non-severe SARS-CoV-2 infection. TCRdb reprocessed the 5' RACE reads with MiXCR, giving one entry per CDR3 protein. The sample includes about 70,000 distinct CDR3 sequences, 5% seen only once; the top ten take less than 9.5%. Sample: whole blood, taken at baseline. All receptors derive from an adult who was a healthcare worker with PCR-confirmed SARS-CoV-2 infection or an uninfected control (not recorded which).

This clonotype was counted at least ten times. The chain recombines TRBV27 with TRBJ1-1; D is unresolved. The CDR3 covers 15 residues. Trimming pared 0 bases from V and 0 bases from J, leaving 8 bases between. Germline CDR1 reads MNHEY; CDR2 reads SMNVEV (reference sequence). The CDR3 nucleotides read TGTGCCAGCAGTTTATCGCCCAGCATGAACACTGAAGCTTTCTTT. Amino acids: CASSLSPSMNTEAFF.

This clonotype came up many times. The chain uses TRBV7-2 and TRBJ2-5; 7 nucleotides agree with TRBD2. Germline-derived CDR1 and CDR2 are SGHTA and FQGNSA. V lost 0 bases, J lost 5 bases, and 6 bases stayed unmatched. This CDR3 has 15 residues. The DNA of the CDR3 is TGTGCCAGCAGCTTAGCGGGAGGGCCGCGGGAGACCCAGTACTTC. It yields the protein CASSLAGGPRETQYF.

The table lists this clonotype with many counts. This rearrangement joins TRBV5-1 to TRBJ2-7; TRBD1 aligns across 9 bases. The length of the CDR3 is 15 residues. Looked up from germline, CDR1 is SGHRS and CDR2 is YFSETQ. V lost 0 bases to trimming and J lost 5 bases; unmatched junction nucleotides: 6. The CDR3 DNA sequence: TGCGCCAGCAGCTTGGCCGGACAGGGGATGAACGAGCAGTACTTC. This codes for CASSLAGQGMNEQYF.

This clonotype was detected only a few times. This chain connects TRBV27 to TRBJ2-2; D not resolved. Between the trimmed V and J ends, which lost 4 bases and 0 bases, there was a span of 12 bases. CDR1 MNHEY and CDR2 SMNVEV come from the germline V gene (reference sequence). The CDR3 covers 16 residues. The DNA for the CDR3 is TGTGCCAGCAGTTCTTTCCAGGACGCGAACACCGGGGAGCTGTTTTTT. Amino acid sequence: CASSSFQDANTGELFF.

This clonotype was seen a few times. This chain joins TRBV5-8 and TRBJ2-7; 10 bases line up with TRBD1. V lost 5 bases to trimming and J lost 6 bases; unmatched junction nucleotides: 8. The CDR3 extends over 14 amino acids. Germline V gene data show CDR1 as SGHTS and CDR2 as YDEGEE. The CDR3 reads CASRHGDRGVEQYF. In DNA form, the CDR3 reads TGTGCCAGCAGACACGGGGACAGGGGAGTCGAGCAGTACTTC.

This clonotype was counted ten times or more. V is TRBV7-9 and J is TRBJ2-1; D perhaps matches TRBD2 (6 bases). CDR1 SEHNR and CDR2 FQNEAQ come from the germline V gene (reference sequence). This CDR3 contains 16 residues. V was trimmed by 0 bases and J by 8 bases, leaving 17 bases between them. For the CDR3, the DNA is TGTGCCAGCAGCTTAGCGCGGACTATCGGAGGGGATGAGCAGTTCTTC. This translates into CASSLARTIGGDEQFF.

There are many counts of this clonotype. The CDR3 loop is CASSPIRGITEAFF. The DNA for the CDR3 is TGTGCCAGCAGCCCAATCCGAGGGATCACTGAAGCTTTCTTT. The chain employs TRBV7-8 and TRBJ1-1; D is undetermined. Germline lookup yields CDR1 SGHVS and CDR2 FQNEAQ. This CDR3 region has 14 residues. Trimming cost V 5 bases and J 4 bases, with 14 bases left between them.

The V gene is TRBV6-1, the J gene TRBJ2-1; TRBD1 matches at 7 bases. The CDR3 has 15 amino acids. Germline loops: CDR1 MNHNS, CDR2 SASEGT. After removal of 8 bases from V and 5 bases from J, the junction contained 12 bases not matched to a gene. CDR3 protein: CASLFNRGIHNEQFF. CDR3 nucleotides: TGTGCCAGCCTCTTCAACAGGGGAATCCACAATGAGCAGTTCTTC.

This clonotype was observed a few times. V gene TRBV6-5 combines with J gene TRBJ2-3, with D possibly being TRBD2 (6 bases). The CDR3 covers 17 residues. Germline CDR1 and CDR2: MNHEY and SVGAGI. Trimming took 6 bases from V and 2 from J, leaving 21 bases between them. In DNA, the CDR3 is TGTGCCAGCAGACACTGGAGGGCGGGCAGGGACACAGATACGCAGTATTTT. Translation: CASRHWRAGRDTDTQYF.

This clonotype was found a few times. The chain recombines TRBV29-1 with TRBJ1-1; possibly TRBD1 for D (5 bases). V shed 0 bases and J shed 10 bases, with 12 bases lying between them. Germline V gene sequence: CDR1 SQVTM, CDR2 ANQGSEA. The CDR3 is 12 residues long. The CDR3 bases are TGCAGCGTTGAAGAATTATCAAGGGGAGCTTTCTTT. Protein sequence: CSVEELSRGAFF.

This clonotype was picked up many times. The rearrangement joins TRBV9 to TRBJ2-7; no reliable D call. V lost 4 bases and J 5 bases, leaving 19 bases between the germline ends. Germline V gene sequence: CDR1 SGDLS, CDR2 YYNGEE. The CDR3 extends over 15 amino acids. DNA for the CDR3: TGTGCCAGCAGCCCGTCGTATCCAACCATCAACGAGCAGTACTTC. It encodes CASSPSYPTINEQYF.